These 18 T cell receptor beta chains were sequenced from one sample in a study of OX40 agonist ivuxolimab in advanced cancers. The repertoire was sequenced with immunoSEQ multiplex PCR; TCRdb's copy has only in-frame clones and lacks some. The sample lists tens of thousands of clones; over 85% were seen once. The specimen was CD4+ or CD8+ T cells sorted from blood, collected in a trial of the OX40 agonist ivuxolimab. These receptors all stem from an adult with an advanced solid tumor such as melanoma, head and neck, liver or kidney cancer.

The rearrangement joins TRBV5-6 to TRBJ1-4; no firm D call. V was shortened by 7 bases and J by 2 bases, with 12 bases between the two germline ends. The CDR3 has 14 residues. From germline, CDR1 is SGHDT and CDR2 YYEEEE. CDR3 sequence: CASFAQSTNEKLFF. The DNA of the CDR3 is TGTGCCAGCTTCGCACAGAGCACTAATGAAAAACTGTTTTTT.

This chain connects TRBV19 to TRBJ1-2; no definite D call. The V end lost 2 bases, the J end lost 3 bases, and 13 bases lay between the germline ends. CDR3 length equals 15 residues. Germline CDR1 is LNHDA and CDR2 is SQIVND (reference sequence). This chain's CDR3 is CASSISETQDYGYTF. The CDR3 bases are TGTGCCAGTAGTATATCCGAGACTCAGGACTATGGCTACACCTTC.

A note on this clone: Additional DNA sequences in this sample encode the identical CDR3. The chain combines TRBV6-1 with TRBJ1-2; tentatively, D is TRBD1 (6 bases). The CDR3 has 15 amino acids. Trimming removed 8 bases from V and 7 bases from J, with 23 bases in between. CDR1 and CDR2 from the germline V gene are MNHNS and SASEGT. CDR3 in DNA: TGTGCCAGCGCCGGGGCCCAGGGGCTCTCTGGTGGCTACACCTTC. Translating gives CASAGAQGLSGGYTF.

This clone came up once. The CDR3 nucleotides read TGCGCCAGCAGCCCCTCGAATTCCGGGCCAGGCTCTGGAAACACCATATATTTT. Amino acids: CASSPSNSGPGSGNTIYF. The chain employs TRBV5-1 and TRBJ1-3; no clear D. CDR1 and CDR2 (germline): SGHRS, YFSETQ. V dropped 4 bases and J dropped 0 bases, with 20 bases sitting between them. The CDR3 spans 18 residues.

The V gene is TRBV7-9, the J gene TRBJ2-2; 7 bases are shared with TRBD2. The ends lost 5 bases at V and 6 bases at J; junction bases unmatched: 3. Germline CDR1 SEHNR, CDR2 FQNEAQ (reference sequence). This CDR3 is 13 amino acids long. This CDR3 is CASSPRGAGELFF. In nucleotides, the CDR3 is TGTGCCAGCAGCCCACGGGGGGCCGGGGAGCTGTTTTTT.

This clone was picked up one time. The chain couples TRBV19 to TRBJ1-3; 9 nucleotides match TRBD1. This CDR3 has 16 residues. Germline V gene sequence: CDR1 LNHDA, CDR2 SQIVND (reference sequence). V dropped 8 bases and J dropped 2; count of bases not matched to a gene: 10. This chain's CDR3 is CASGGTGRLTGNTIYF. As DNA, the CDR3 is TGTGCCAGTGGGGGGACAGGGCGGCTAACTGGAAACACCATATATTTT. Complete variable domain (other parts from reference TRBV19 and TRBJ1-3): DGGITQSPKYLFRKEGQNVTLSCEQNLNHDAMYWYRQDPGQGLRLIYYSQIVNDFQKGDIAEGYSVSREKKESFPLTVTSAQKNPTAFYLCASGGTGRLTGNTIYFGEGSWLTVV.

V and J are TRBV19 and TRBJ2-1, with 8 bases fitting TRBD1. CDR1 is LNHDA and CDR2 is SQIVND in the germline V gene (reference sequence). The CDR3 consists of 16 residues. With 1 base clipped from V and 4 bases from J, the junction kept 6 bases outside the gene matches. CDR3 nucleotide sequence: TGTGCCAGTAGTATAGGTGGGCAGGGGGCGTACAATGAGCAGTTCTTC. This gives the protein CASSIGGQGAYNEQFF. The full variable domain, rest sourced from reference TRBV19 and TRBJ2-1, is DGGITQSPKYLFRKEGQNVTLSCEQNLNHDAMYWYRQDPGQGLRLIYYSQIVNDFQKGDIAEGYSVSREKKESFPLTVTSAQKNPTAFYLCASSIGGQGAYNEQFFGPGTRLTVL.

The chain links TRBV18 to TRBJ2-5; the D gene could be TRBD1 or TRBD2 (5 bases each). Gene TRBJ2-7 matches the end of the DNA better, so the J call may be wrong. The length of the CDR3 is 14 residues. Germline V gene lookup returns CDR1 KGHSH and CDR2 LQKENI. The CDR3, as DNA: TGTGCCAGCTCACCGCCGGGACCAACCTACGAGCAGTACTTC. Translation: CASSPPGPTYEQYF.

This chain connects TRBV6-5 to TRBJ2-2; D remains ambiguous. This CDR3 has 13 amino acids. The V end was cut by 1 base, the J end by 7 bases, with 7 bases between. Germline-derived CDR1 and CDR2 are MNHEY and SVGAGI. CDR3 amino acids: CASSYFTGGELFF. CDR3 sequence (DNA): TGTGCCAGCAGTTACTTCACGGGCGGGGAGCTGTTTTTT.

V and J are TRBV4-1 and TRBJ1-2, with D unclear. There are 14 residues in the CDR3. V lost 0 bases and J 6 bases, leaving 11 bases between the germline ends. Germline lookup yields CDR1 MGHRA and CDR2 YSYEKL. The CDR3, as DNA: TGCGCCAGCAGCCAAGATGAGGCAACAGATGGCTACACCTTC. This translates into CASSQDEATDGYTF.

The chain joins TRBV19 to TRBJ2-1; 9 nucleotides agree with TRBD2. The CDR3 covers 13 residues. The germline gives CDR1 LNHDA, CDR2 SQIVND (reference sequence). V lost 4 bases and J lost 7; bases outside the gene matches: 2. The CDR3 DNA sequence: TGTGCCAGTAGTAGTGCGGGGGGGAATGAGCAGTTCTTC. It encodes CASSSAGGNEQFF.

The CDR3 region is CASRGRAGTSNLRPPTQYF. CDR3 DNA sequence: TGTGCCAGCAGGGGGAGAGCGGGGACTAGCAACCTTCGGCCCCCGACGCAGTATTTT. The chain has TRBV5-6 and TRBJ2-3; TRBD2 matches at 9 bases. The V and J ends lost 5 bases and 9 bases, in that order; junction bases with no gene match: 25. The CDR3 is made up of 19 amino acids. The germline gives CDR1 SGHDT, CDR2 YYEEEE.

The V gene is TRBV7-3, the J gene TRBJ1-2; 8 positions match TRBD1. V gave up 0 bases and J gave up 6 bases; unmatched junction bases: 6. The germline V gene has CDR1 SGHTA and CDR2 FQGTGA. The CDR3 covers 15 residues. This CDR3 reads CASSLTFGDRNGYTF. The CDR3, as DNA: TGTGCCAGCAGCTTAACATTCGGGGACAGGAATGGCTACACCTTC. The complete variable domain, with remaining parts taken from reference TRBV7-3 and TRBJ1-2, reads GAGVSQTPSNKVTEKGKYVELRCDPISGHTALYWYRQSLGQGPEFLIYFQGTGAADDSGLPNDRFFAVRPEGSVSTLKIQRTERGDSAVYLCASSLTFGDRNGYTFGSGTRLTVV.

This sequence joins TRBV11-3 and TRBJ2-2; possibly TRBD1 or TRBD2 for D (5 bases each). Trimming removed 7 bases from V and 2 bases from J, with 11 bases in between. This CDR3 has 14 amino acids. Germline loops: CDR1 SGHNT, CDR2 YENEEA. The CDR3 DNA reads as TGTGCCAGCAACACGGGACCTAACACCGGGGAGCTGTTTTTT. This codes for CASNTGPNTGELFF.

This chain links TRBV14 with TRBJ2-2; D assignment may be TRBD1 or TRBD2 (5 bases each). V was clipped by 5 bases and J by 1 base, with 11 bases between them. CDR1 is SGHDN, CDR2 FVKESK, per germline. This CDR3 has 15 amino acids. CDR3 nucleotides: TGTGCCAGCAGCACTCGGGACCAGAACACCGGGGAGCTGTTTTTT. It yields the protein CASSTRDQNTGELFF.

The chain is built from TRBV6-1 and TRBJ2-7; D gene uncertain. The CDR3 loop spans 13 amino acids. Germline CDR1 is MNHNS and CDR2 is SASEGT. V was shortened by 1 base and J by 3 bases, with 7 bases between the two germline ends. CDR3 sequence reads: CASSEGRSYEQYF. The CDR3 nucleotides are TGTGCCAGCAGTGAAGGACGTAGCTACGAGCAGTACTTC.

V usage is TRBV10-3 and J usage is TRBJ2-7; TRBD1 might be the D (6 bases). The CDR3 loop spans 14 amino acids. Germline assignment: CDR1 ENHRY and CDR2 SYGVKD. With 4 bases removed from V and 2 bases from J, the gap between germline ends came to 12 bases. CDR3 protein: CAISGGQGTYEQYF. DNA of the CDR3: TGTGCCATCAGTGGGGGGCAGGGGACCTACGAGCAGTACTTC.

The J gene is TRBJ2-3, the V gene TRBV7-8; D remains ambiguous. In germline, CDR1 is SGHVS, CDR2 FQNEAQ. This CDR3 is built from 13 residues. Trimming took off 1 base at V and 3 bases at J, with 5 bases between the two ends. CDR3 DNA: TGTGCCAGCAGCTTAGTATTAACAGATACGCAGTATTTT. It is translated as CASSLVLTDTQYF.